This T cell receptor (beta chain) was retrieved from a study of metastatic and nonmetastatic thyroid tumors. In the study overall: Across peripheral blood and tumor or nodule tissue samples taken from malignant and benign thyroid patients, the repertoires were compared with one another.

Thyroid surgery took place with no prior treatment in any patient. In the original workflow: The study's classifier, a distant-metastasis tool for papillary thyroid cancer, was built using CDR3 differences across clinicopathological groups. TCRdb re-analyzed the PCR reads through MiXCR. TCRdb, not the original authors, processed these V and J calls. The table lists 20,000 to 25,000 clones, roughly 20% of them singletons. Study-wide results and limits: For both blood and tumor, malignant thyroid tumors reportedly showed significantly higher TCR beta diversity than benign nodules did.

As regards this clone: Its antigen is not known. The germline gene is not matched at one end of the junction; a read error may be the cause.

The CDR3 has 15 residues. The germline gives CDR1 SNHLY, CDR2 FYNNEI. The receptor comes from a female donor with papillary thyroid cancer or a benign thyroid nodule (not recorded which). Some clones in this sample may be carry-over from other donors' samples. The chain recombines TRBV2 with TRBJ2-6, with D perhaps matching TRBD1 (6 bases). The sequenced sample consisted of blood. The CDR3 is CARDPQGDGDNVLTF. The CDR3 DNA is TGTGCCAGAGACCCACAGGGTGATGGGGACAACGTCCTGACTTTC.